Here is one T cell receptor beta chain with its context. Antigen: not known. Germline V gene data show CDR1 as SGHTA and CDR2 as FQGTGA. V shed 5 bases and J 4 bases; nucleotides not matched to a gene: 13. This CDR3 region has 17 residues. The data are from a study of cytomegalovirus exposure and HLA in healthy donors. The study's findings and limits: Most subjects had HLA-A and HLA-B alleles reportedly predicted accurately by TCR beta sequences. Using a false discovery rate of 0.05, a later analysis showed that approximately 17,000 TCR beta sequences were associated with HLA alleles. TCR beta V- and J-gene trimming, according to a later analysis, was linked to a missense DCLRE1C variant. Later analysis placed DRB1 highest and HLA-C lowest in TCR association rates, which differed by HLA locus.

PCR primers comprised 60 Vbeta and 13 Jbeta primers. The protocol was immunoSEQ multiplex PCR, while the TCRdb copy is restricted to in-frame clones and leaves out a portion. Here the sample spans approximately 130,000 clones, around 80% being singletons. The chain carries TRBV7-3 and TRBJ2-2; 7 nucleotides agree with TRBD1. The sequence came from a boy aged 2 to 10 in good health and CMV-seronegative. Input material: PBMCs. CDR3 DNA: TGTGCCAGCAGCACGTCCGAAGGGGGCGCCGGCACCGGGGAGCTGTTTTTT. It yields the protein CASSTSEGGAGTGELFF.